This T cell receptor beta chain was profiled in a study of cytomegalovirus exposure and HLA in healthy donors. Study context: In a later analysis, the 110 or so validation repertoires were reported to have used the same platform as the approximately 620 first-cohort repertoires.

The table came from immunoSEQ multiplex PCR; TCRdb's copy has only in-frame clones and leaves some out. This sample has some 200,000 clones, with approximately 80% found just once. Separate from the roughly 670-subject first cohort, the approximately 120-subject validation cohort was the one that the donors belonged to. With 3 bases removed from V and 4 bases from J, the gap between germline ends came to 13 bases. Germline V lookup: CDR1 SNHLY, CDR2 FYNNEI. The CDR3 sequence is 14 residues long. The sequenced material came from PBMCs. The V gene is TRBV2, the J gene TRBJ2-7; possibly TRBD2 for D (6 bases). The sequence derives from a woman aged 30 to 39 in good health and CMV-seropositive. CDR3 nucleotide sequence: TGTGCCAGCAGTGAGGGTGGGAGGTCGTACGAGCAGTACTTC. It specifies CASSEGGRSYEQYF.